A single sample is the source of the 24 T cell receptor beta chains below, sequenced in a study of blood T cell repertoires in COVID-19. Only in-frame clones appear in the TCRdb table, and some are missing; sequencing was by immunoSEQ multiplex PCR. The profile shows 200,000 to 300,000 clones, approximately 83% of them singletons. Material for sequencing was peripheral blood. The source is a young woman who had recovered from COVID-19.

Here the CDR3 reads CAISEGGESYTF. In DNA form, the CDR3 reads TGTGCCATCAGTGAGGGAGGGGAAAGCTACACCTTC. J is TRBJ1-2 and V is TRBV10-3; TRBD1 might be the D (5 bases). This CDR3 has 12 residues. CDR1 is ENHRY and CDR2 is SYGVKD in the germline V gene. Trimming left V 2 bases short and J 9 bases short, with 10 bases between.

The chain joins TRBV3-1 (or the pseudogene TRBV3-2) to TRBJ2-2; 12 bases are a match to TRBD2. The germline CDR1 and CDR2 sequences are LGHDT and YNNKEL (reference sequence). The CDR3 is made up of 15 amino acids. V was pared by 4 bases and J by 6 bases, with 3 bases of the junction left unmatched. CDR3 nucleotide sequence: TGTGCCAGCAGCCCTCTAGCGGGGGGGCCCGGGGAGCTGTTTTTT. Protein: CASSPLAGGPGELFF.

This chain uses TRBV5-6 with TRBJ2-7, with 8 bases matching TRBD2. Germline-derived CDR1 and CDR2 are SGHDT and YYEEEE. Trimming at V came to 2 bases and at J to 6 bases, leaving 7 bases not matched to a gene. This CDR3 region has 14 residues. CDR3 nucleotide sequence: TGTGCCAGCAGCTTTTCGGCGGGGGGTTTCGAGCAGTACTTC. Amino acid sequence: CASSFSAGGFEQYF.

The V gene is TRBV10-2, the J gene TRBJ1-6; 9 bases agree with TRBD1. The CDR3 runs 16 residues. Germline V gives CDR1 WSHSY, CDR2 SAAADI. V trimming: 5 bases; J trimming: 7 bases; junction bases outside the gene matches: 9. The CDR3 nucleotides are TGCGCCAGCAGTACATCCGGGACAGGGAACAATTCACCCCTCCACTTT. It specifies CASSTSGTGNNSPLHF.

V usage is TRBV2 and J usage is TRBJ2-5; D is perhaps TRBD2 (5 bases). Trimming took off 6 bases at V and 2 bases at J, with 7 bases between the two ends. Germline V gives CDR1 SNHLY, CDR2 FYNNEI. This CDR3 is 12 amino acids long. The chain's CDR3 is CASSQRQETQYF. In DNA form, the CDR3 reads TGTGCCAGCAGCCAGCGGCAAGAGACCCAGTACTTC.

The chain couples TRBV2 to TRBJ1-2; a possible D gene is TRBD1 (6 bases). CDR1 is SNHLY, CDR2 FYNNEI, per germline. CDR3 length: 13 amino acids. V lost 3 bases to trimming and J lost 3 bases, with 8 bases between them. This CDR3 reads CASSDTGHYGYTF. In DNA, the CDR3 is TGTGCCAGCAGTGATACAGGGCACTATGGCTACACCTTC.

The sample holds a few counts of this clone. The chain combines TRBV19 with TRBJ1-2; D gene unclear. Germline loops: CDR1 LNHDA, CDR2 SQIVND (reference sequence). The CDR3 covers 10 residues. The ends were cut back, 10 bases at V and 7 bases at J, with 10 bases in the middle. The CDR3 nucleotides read TGTGCCACCCGGGAACGTGGCTACACCTTC. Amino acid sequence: CATRERGYTF.

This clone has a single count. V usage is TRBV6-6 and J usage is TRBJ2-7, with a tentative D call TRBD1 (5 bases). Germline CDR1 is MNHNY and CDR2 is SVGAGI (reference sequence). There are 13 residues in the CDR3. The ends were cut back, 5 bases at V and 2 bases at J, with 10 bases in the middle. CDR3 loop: CASSETAPYEQYF. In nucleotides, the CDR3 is TGTGCCAGCAGTGAGACAGCGCCCTACGAGCAGTACTTC.

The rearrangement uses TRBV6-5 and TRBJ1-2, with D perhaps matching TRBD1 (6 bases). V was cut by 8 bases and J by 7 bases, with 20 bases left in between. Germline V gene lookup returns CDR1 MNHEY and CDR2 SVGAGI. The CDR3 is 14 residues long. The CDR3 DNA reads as TGTGCCAGCGGGGGGGCCCCGACCTGGGGTGGCTACACCTTC. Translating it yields CASGGAPTWGGYTF.

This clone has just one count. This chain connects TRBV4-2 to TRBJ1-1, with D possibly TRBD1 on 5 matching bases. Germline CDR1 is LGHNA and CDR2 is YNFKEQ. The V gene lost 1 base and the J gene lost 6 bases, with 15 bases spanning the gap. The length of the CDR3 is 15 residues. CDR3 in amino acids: CASSQGRLGGAEAFF. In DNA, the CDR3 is TGTGCCAGCAGCCAAGGACGCCTGGGGGGGGCTGAAGCTTTCTTT.

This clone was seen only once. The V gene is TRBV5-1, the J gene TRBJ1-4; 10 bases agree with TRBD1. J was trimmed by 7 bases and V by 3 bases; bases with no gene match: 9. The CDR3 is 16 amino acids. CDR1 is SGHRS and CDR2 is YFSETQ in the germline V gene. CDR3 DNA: TGCGCCAGCAGCTCATTATCCGGGACAGGGGCTGAAAAACTGTTTTTT. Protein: CASSSLSGTGAEKLFF.

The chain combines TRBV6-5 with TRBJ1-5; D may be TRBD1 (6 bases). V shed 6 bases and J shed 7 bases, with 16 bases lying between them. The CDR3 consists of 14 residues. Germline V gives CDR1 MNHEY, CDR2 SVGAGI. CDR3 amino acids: CASSDPTGYQPQHF. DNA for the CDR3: TGTGCCAGCAGCGATCCCACAGGGTACCAGCCCCAGCATTTT.

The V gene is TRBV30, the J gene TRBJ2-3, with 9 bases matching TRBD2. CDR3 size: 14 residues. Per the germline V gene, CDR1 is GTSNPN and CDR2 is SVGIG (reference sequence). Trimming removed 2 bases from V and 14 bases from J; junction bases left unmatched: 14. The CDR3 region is CAWSSLGLAPRPYF. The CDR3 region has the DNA TGTGCCTGGAGTTCTCTAGGACTAGCGCCACGTCCGTATTTT.

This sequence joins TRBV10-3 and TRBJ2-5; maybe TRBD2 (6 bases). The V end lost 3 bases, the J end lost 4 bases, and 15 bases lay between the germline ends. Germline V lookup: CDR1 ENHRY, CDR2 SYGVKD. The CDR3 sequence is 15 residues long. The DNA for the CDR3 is TGTGCCATCAGTGACGGCCCCGGAGGGCGAGAGACCCAGTACTTC. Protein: CAISDGPGGRETQYF.

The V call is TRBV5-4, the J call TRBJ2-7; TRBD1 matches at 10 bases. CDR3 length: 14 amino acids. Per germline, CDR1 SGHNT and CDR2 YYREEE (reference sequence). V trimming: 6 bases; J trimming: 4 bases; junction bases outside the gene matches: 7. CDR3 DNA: TGTGCCAGCAACCCGGGACAGGGGCATTACGAGCAGTACTTC. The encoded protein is CASNPGQGHYEQYF.

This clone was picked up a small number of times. This chain's CDR3 is CASRQGDNSPLHF. CDR3 in DNA: TGCGCCAGCAGACAGGGGGATAATTCACCCCTCCACTTT. The V gene is TRBV23-1, the J gene TRBJ1-6, with 8 positions matching TRBD1. TRBV23-1 is identified as an open reading frame with a role that is uncertain. V lost 6 bases and J lost 5; bases outside the gene matches: 0. The CDR3 has 13 residues.

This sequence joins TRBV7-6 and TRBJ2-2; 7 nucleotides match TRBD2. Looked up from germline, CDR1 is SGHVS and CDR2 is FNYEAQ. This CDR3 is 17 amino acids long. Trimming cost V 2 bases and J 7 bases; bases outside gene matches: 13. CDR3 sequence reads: CASSLSWRGKLGGELFF. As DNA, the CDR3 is TGTGCCAGCAGCTTATCTTGGCGGGGGAAGCTCGGCGGGGAGCTGTTTTTT.

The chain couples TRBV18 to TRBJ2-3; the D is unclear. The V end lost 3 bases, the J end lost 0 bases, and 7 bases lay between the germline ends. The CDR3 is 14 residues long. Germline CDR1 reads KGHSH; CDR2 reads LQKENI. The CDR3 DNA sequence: TGTGCCAGCTCACCTGCACATAGCACAGATACGCAGTATTTT. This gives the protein CASSPAHSTDTQYF.

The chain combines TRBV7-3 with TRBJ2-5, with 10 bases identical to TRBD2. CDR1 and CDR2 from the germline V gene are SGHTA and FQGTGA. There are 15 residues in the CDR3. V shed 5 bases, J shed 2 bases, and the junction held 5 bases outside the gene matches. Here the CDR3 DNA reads TGTGCCAGCAGCCAGAGACTAGCGGGTCAAGAGACCCAGTACTTC. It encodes CASSQRLAGQETQYF. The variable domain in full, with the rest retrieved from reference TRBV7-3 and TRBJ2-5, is GAGVSQTPSNKVTEKGKYVELRCDPISGHTALYWYRQSLGQGPEFLIYFQGTGAADDSGLPNDRFFAVRPEGSVSTLKIQRTERGDSAVYLCASSQRLAGQETQYFGPGTRLLVL.

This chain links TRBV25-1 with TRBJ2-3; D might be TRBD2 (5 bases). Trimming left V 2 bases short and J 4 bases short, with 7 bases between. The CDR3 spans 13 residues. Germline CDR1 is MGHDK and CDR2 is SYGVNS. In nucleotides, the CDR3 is TGTGCCAGCAGTGAACCCGGGGCAGATACGCAGTATTTT. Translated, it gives CASSEPGADTQYF.

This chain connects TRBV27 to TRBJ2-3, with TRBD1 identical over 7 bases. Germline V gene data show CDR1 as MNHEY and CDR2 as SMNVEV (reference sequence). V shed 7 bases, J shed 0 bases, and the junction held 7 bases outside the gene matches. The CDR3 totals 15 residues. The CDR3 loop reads CASMEGGQSTDTQYF. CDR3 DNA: TGTGCCAGCATGGAAGGGGGCCAGAGCACAGATACGCAGTATTTT.

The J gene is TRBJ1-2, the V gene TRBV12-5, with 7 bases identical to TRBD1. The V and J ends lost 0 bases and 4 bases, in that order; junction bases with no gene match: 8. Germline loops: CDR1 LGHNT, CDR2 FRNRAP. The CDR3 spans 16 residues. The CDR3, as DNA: TGTGCTAGTGGTTTGGTACTGAGGGGGCGAAGCTATGGCTACACCTTC. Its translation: CASGLVLRGRSYGYTF.

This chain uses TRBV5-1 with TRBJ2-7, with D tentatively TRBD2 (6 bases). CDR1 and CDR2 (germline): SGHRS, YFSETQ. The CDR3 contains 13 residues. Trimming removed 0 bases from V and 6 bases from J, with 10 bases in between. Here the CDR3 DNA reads TGCGCCAGCAGCTTGGGTGGAGGGTCCGAGCAGTACTTC. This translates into CASSLGGGSEQYF.

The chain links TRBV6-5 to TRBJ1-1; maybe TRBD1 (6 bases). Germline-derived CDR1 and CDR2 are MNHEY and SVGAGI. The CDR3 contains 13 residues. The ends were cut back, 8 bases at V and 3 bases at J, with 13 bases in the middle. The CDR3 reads CASEPWTDTEAFF. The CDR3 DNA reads TGTGCCAGCGAGCCTTGGACAGACACTGAAGCTTTCTTT.